These T cell receptor beta chains were read from a single sample in a study of CD8 T cells in ankylosing spondylitis. TCRdb used MiXCR to reprocess the 5' RACE reads, holding one entry per CDR3 protein. The sample lists around 250,000 distinct CDR3 sequences, 18% occurring once. Sequenced sample: blood, either unsorted or a sorted T cell fraction (not recorded which). Every receptor here comes from a male donor with ankylosing spondylitis or in good health (not recorded which). CDR3s include the opening cysteine and the closing phenylalanine or tryptophan. The order of the fields is V gene, clone size, D gene, J gene, CDR3 DNA, CDR3 protein. D genes are given only for firm matches. Not all rows give a size; the values are once, few, many and, for expanded clones, a class.

TRBV12-3/TRBV12-4	many	NA	TRBJ1-1	TGTGCCAGCAGTCAAGGACCGATTACTGAAGCTTTCTTT	CASSQGPITEAFF
TRBV7-9	many	TRBD2	TRBJ2-7	TGTGCCAGCAGCTTAGGTGGGACTAGCGGGAGGTACGAGCAGTACTTC	CASSLGGTSGRYEQYF
TRBV12-3/TRBV12-4	NA	TRBD1	TRBJ1-1	TGTGCCAGCAGTACCCGGACAGGGAGGGATAGTGAAGCTTTCTTT	CASSTRTGRDSEAFF
TRBV7-3	few	NA	TRBJ2-5	TGTGCCAGCAGCTCTAGCGGACAGGGAAGAGAGACCCAGTACTTC	CASSSSGQGRETQYF
TRBV4-2	NA	NA	TRBJ2-1	TGTGCCAGCAGCCACGCCCAAAGCGGAGATTACAATGAGCAGTTCTTC	CASSHAQSGDYNEQFF
TRBV7-9	NA	NA	TRBJ2-7	TGTGCCAGCAGCCCGAGGGACGCCCCGGGCGAGCAGTACTTC	CASSPRDAPGEQYF
TRBV29-1	few	TRBD2	TRBJ2-1	TGCCTGGGCGGGAGTTACAATGAGCAGTTCTTC	CLGGSYNEQFF
TRBV29-1	many	NA	TRBJ1-1	TGCAGCGTTGAATCTGGGAACACTGAAGCTTTCTTT	CSVESGNTEAFF
TRBV12-3/TRBV12-4	many	NA	TRBJ2-7	TGTGCCAGCAGCCAGCTAACACTTTACGAGCAGTACTTC	CASSQLTLYEQYF
TRBV6-5	NA	NA	TRBJ2-7	TGTGCCAGCAGTTACAACGAGCAGTACTTC	CASSYNEQYF
TRBV4-1	NA	NA	TRBJ2-7	TGCGCCAGCAGCCAAGATCGGATTAGCGTCGAGCGGAGCCACGAGCAGTACTTC	CASSQDRISVERSHEQYF
TRBV7-9	many	NA	TRBJ2-2	TGTGCCAGCAGCTTCGCCACCTTAAGCAACACCGGGGAGCTGTTTTTT	CASSFATLSNTGELFF
TRBV7-2	NA	NA	TRBJ2-7	TGTGCCAGCAGCTTAGTTGGTGGGAGTACTTGGGAGTTCTTC	CASSLVGGSTWEFF
TRBV7-8	NA	TRBD2	TRBJ2-1	TGTGCCAGCAGCGCAGGACTAGCGGGATTCTACAATGAGCAGTTCTTC	CASSAGLAGFYNEQFF
TRBV4-1	NA	NA	TRBJ1-1	TGCGCCAGCAGCCAAGGGCCCAACGAGGACACTGAAGCTTTCTTT	CASSQGPNEDTEAFF
TRBV4-1	few	NA	TRBJ1-3	TGCGCCAGCAGCCAATTACCAGGGGAGTCTGGAAACACCATATATTTT	CASSQLPGESGNTIYF
TRBV7-8	few	NA	TRBJ2-1	TGTGCCAGCAGCTTAGGTATCACCGAACCCTACAATGAGCAGTTCTTC	CASSLGITEPYNEQFF
TRBV7-9	many	NA	TRBJ2-5	TGTGCCAGCAGCTTATATCAGGGGGGCACAGAGACCCAGTACTTC	CASSLYQGGTETQYF
TRBV5-5	few	TRBD2	TRBJ2-3	TGTGCCAGCAGCTTGGGTGAGCGGGAGGTTCTAGATACGCAGTATTTT	CASSLGEREVLDTQYF
TRBV27	NA	NA	TRBJ1-4	TGTGCCAGCAGTCCAACCCCACAGGGAACATTGGGTGAAAAACTGTTTTTT	CASSPTPQGTLGEKLFF
TRBV7-2	few	TRBD2	TRBJ2-1	TGTGCCAGCAGCTTATTTGGCGGGAGCTCCTACAATGAGCAGTTCTTC	CASSLFGGSSYNEQFF
TRBV7-3	NA	TRBD1	TRBJ2-2	TGTGCCAGCAGCTTGGCCGGGACAGGGGACACCGGGGAGCTGTTTTTT	CASSLAGTGDTGELFF
TRBV12-3/TRBV12-4	many	NA	TRBJ2-3	TGTGCCAGCAGTTTGGCTGGGAGGCAGTATTTT	CASSLAGRQYF
TRBV9	few	TRBD2	TRBJ2-7	TGTGCCAGCAGCGCTTCCGGGACTAGCGGCTACGAGCAGTACTTC	CASSASGTSGYEQYF
TRBV27	many	NA	TRBJ1-5	TGTGCCAGCAGTTTACTGGGGGTGAATCAGCCCCAGCATTTT	CASSLLGVNQPQHF
TRBV12-3/TRBV12-4	NA	NA	TRBJ2-1	TGTGCCTGCCGTATGAGCTCCTACAATGAGCAGTTCTTC	CACRMSSYNEQFF
TRBV20-1	few	TRBD1	TRBJ1-6	TGCAGTGCTAGAGAGACGACAGGGGACAATTCACCCCTCCACTTT	CSARETTGDNSPLHF
TRBV12-3/TRBV12-4	many	NA	TRBJ2-2	TGTGCCAGCACCCCGAACACCGGGGAGCTGTTTTTT	CASTPNTGELFF
TRBV29-1	few	NA	TRBJ1-1	TGCAGCGTTGCGGGGGTCTTGGGGGGAAACACTGAAGCTTTCTTT	CSVAGVLGGNTEAFF
TRBV7-6	few	NA	TRBJ1-1	TGTGCCAGCAGCCCCGAGGGGACACAACCTGAAGCTTTCTTT	CASSPEGTQPEAFF
TRBV7-2	few	NA	TRBJ2-1	TGTGCCAGCAGCTTGTTCCGGGGCGGATATGAGCAGTTCTTC	CASSLFRGGYEQFF
TRBV5-1	many	TRBD2	TRBJ2-1	TGCGCCAGCAGCCCCAGGGACTACTACAATGAGCAGTTCTTC	CASSPRDYYNEQFF